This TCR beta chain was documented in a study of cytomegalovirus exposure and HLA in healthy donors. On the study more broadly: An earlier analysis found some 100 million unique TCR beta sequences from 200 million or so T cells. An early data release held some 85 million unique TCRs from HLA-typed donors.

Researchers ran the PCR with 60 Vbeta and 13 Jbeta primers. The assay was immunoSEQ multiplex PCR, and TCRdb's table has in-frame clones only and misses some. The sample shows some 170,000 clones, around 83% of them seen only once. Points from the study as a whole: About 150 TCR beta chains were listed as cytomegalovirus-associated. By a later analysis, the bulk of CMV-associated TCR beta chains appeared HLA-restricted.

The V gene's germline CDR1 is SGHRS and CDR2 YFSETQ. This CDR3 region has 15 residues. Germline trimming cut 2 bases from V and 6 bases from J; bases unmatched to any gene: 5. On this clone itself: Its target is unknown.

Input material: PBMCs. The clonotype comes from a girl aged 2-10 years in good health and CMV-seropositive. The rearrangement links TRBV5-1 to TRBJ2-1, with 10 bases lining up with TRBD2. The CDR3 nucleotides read TGCGCCAGCAGCTTTACTAGCGGGAATATCAATGAGCAGTTCTTC. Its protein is CASSFTSGNINEQFF. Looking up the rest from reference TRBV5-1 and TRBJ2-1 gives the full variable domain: KAGVTQTPRYLIKTRGQQVTLSCSPISGHRSVSWYQQTPGQGLQFLFEYFSETQRNKGNFPGRFSGRQFSNSRSEMNVSTLELGDSALYLCASSFTSGNINEQFFGPGTRLTVL.